Shown below are 23 T cell receptor beta chains from a single sample sequenced in a study of T cells in tuberculosis. This sample's time point: new active TB diagnosis, blood taken before or within 7 days of starting treatment. Clones were sequenced by immunoSEQ multiplex PCR, and TCRdb holds only the in-frame ones, with some missing. The repertoire holds tens of thousands of clones, with roughly 94% as singletons. The material sequenced was PBMCs, taken at tuberculosis diagnosis. These receptors were obtained from an adult with tuberculosis. Some clones in this sample may be carry-over from other donors' samples.

The chain uses TRBV6-1 and TRBJ1-2, with TRBD1 matching 8 bases. The germline V gene encodes CDR1 MNHNS and CDR2 SASEGT. V shed 4 bases, J shed 4 bases, and the junction held 14 bases outside the gene matches. The CDR3 contains 17 residues. CDR3 sequence reads: CASSGPRGPPLLYGYTF. Here the CDR3 DNA reads TGTGCCAGCAGTGGACCCAGGGGGCCTCCTTTACTCTATGGCTACACCTTC.

The chain employs TRBV15 and TRBJ2-4, with 9 positions matching TRBD1. Germline V CDR1 and CDR2: LNHNV, YYDKDF (reference sequence). The CDR3 spans 14 residues. Trimming removed 5 bases from V and 8 bases from J; junction bases left unmatched: 7. The CDR3 loop reads CATSRRDRADIQYF. The CDR3 region has the DNA TGTGCCACCAGCCGAAGGGACAGGGCGGACATTCAGTACTTC.

The gene calls are TRBV10-3 and TRBJ2-7; 12 bases match TRBD2. The V gene's germline CDR1 is ENHRY and CDR2 SYGVKD. CDR3 size: 17 residues. Losses at the gene ends were 2 bases for V and 2 bases for J; bases not matched to a gene: 7. The CDR3, as DNA: TGTGCCATCAGTGAGCCGCTAAGGACTAGCGGGACCTACGAGCAGTACTTC. Translated, it gives CAISEPLRTSGTYEQYF.

The table lists this clone with a count of one. This chain joins TRBV5-6 and TRBJ1-3; no clear D gene. Deletions cut 4 bases from V and 0 bases from J, with 17 bases between. The CDR3 has 17 residues. Germline V CDR1 and CDR2: SGHDT, YYEEEE. The chain's CDR3 is CASSRPGYGSSGNTIYF. The CDR3 DNA is TGTGCCAGCAGCCGCCCGGGGTACGGAAGCTCTGGAAACACCATATATTTT.

The gene calls are TRBV5-8 and TRBJ1-1, with 10 bases aligning to TRBD1. V gave up 3 bases and J gave up 5 bases; unmatched junction bases: 7. This CDR3 comprises 15 residues. Germline-derived CDR1 and CDR2 are SGHTS and YDEGEE. CDR3 in amino acids: CASSSGQGTWTEAFF. The CDR3 DNA follows: TGTGCCAGCAGCTCGGGACAGGGGACGTGGACTGAAGCTTTCTTT.

The chain joins TRBV7-6 to TRBJ2-3; tentative D call: TRBD2 (6 bases). The CDR3 consists of 14 residues. Germline-derived CDR1 and CDR2 are SGHVS and FNYEAQ. Trimming took off 5 bases at V and 2 bases at J, with 11 bases between the two ends. CDR3 sequence reads: CASSPGLSTDTQYF. The CDR3 bases are TGTGCCAGCAGCCCCGGACTATCCACAGATACGCAGTATTTT.

V and J are TRBV19 and TRBJ2-7; D is perhaps TRBD2 (6 bases). From germline, CDR1 is LNHDA and CDR2 SQIVND (reference sequence). The V and J ends lost 7 bases and 4 bases respectively, with 14 bases between them. The CDR3 consists of 13 residues. The CDR3 spells CASTPKGGYEQYF. CDR3 nucleotide sequence: TGTGCCAGTACCCCCAAAGGAGGGTACGAGCAGTACTTC. Full variable domain (rest looked up from reference TRBV19 and TRBJ2-7): DGGITQSPKYLFRKEGQNVTLSCEQNLNHDAMYWYRQDPGQGLRLIYYSQIVNDFQKGDIAEGYSVSREKKESFPLTVTSAQKNPTAFYLCASTPKGGYEQYFGPGTRLTVT.

This sequence joins TRBV5-3 and TRBJ1-5; the match to TRBD1 covers 8 bases. TRBV5-3 is recorded as an ORF, its role being uncertain. The CDR3 runs to 17 residues. With 3 bases clipped from V and 5 bases from J, the junction kept 13 bases outside the gene matches. This chain's CDR3 is CARSSIHKDRVYQPQHF. The CDR3 DNA is TGTGCCAGAAGCTCGATACACAAGGACAGGGTCTATCAGCCCCAGCATTTT.

The rearrangement links TRBV5-1 to TRBJ1-4; the match to TRBD1 covers 9 bases. The germline V gene has CDR1 SGHRS and CDR2 YFSETQ. This CDR3 contains 14 residues. Unmatched junction bases numbered 5, after V lost 3 bases and J lost 8 bases. The CDR3 nucleotides are TGCGCCAGCAGCTCGGGACAGGGTAACGAAAAACTGTTTTTT. Translating it yields CASSSGQGNEKLFF. Full variable domain (outside the CDR3, taken from reference TRBV5-1 and TRBJ1-4): KAGVTQTPRYLIKTRGQQVTLSCSPISGHRSVSWYQQTPGQGLQFLFEYFSETQRNKGNFPGRFSGRQFSNSRSEMNVSTLELGDSALYLCASSSGQGNEKLFFGSGTQLSVL.

The chain employs TRBV7-6 and TRBJ2-3; TRBD2 agrees at 12 bases. V trimming: 5 bases; J trimming: 0 bases; junction bases outside the gene matches: 6. There are 17 residues in the CDR3. Germline V gives CDR1 SGHVS, CDR2 FNYEAQ. The CDR3 DNA reads TGTGCCAGCAGCCTGACTAGCGGGGGTCTTAGCACAGATACGCAGTATTTT. This translates into CASSLTSGGLSTDTQYF.

The V gene is TRBV5-3, the J gene TRBJ2-7, with D unclear. TRBV5-3 is treated as an ORF (open reading frame) with a function not yet certain. The CDR3 spans 16 residues. V shed 2 bases and J shed 2 bases, with 17 bases lying between them. CDR3 loop: CARSFRPKQSPYEQYF. DNA of the CDR3: TGTGCCAGAAGCTTTCGGCCCAAACAGAGCCCCTACGAGCAGTACTTC.

The J gene is TRBJ2-3, the V gene TRBV6-5; D call uncertain. Trimming took off 5 bases at V and 6 bases at J, with 12 bases between the two ends. Germline-derived CDR1 and CDR2 are MNHEY and SVGAGI. This CDR3 is 13 amino acids long. This CDR3 reads CASSQDSRDTQYF. CDR3 DNA sequence: TGTGCCAGCAGTCAAGATTCTCGGGATACGCAGTATTTT.

The gene calls are TRBV7-2 and TRBJ2-4; D gene uncertain. The V gene lost 5 bases and the J gene lost 0 bases, with 5 bases spanning the gap. The CDR3 is 13 amino acids. CDR1 is SGHTA, CDR2 FQGNSA, per germline. CDR3 DNA sequence: TGTGCCAGCAGCCAGTTAGCCAAAAACATTCAGTACTTC. Protein: CASSQLAKNIQYF.

In nucleotides, the CDR3 is TGTGCCAGCAGCTTGGTAGAAAATACGCAGTATTTT. Its translation is CASSLVENTQYF. V usage is TRBV5-5 and J usage is TRBJ2-3; D gene uncertain. This CDR3 is 12 amino acids long. The V end lost 0 bases, the J end lost 7 bases, and 6 bases lay between the germline ends. Germline-derived CDR1 and CDR2 are SGHKS and YYEKEE (reference sequence). The whole variable domain, remainder taken from reference TRBV5-5 and TRBJ2-3, is DAGVTQSPTHLIKTRGQQVTLRCSPISGHKSVSWYQQVLGQGPQFIFQYYEKEERGRGNFPDRFSARQFPNYSSELNVNALLLGDSALYLCASSLVENTQYFGPGTRLTVL.

This chain links TRBV5-1 with TRBJ2-1; D may be TRBD2 (5 bases). Germline assignment: CDR1 SGHRS and CDR2 YFSETQ. Trimming stripped 2 bases from V and 0 bases from J, with 6 bases between. The CDR3 extends over 14 amino acids. The CDR3 reads CASSFRDSYNEQFF. As DNA, the CDR3 is TGCGCCAGCAGCTTTCGGGACTCCTACAATGAGCAGTTCTTC.

The chain recombines TRBV30 with TRBJ1-6; weak D call: TRBD1 (6 bases). Trimming removed 0 bases at V and 15 bases at J, with 24 bases between. CDR1 and CDR2 (germline): GTSNPN, SVGIG (reference sequence). The length of the CDR3 is 16 residues. CDR3 sequence: CAWSVGIGTRQEVLHF. The CDR3 region has the DNA TGTGCCTGGAGTGTAGGAATCGGGACACGCCAAGAGGTCCTCCACTTT.

This clone occurred once. This sequence joins TRBV13 and TRBJ2-1; D unclear. The V gene's germline CDR1 is PRHDT and CDR2 FYEKMQ (reference sequence). With 1 base removed from V and 0 bases from J, the gap between germline ends came to 7 bases. The CDR3 extends over 15 amino acids. CDR3 nucleotide sequence: TGTGCCAGCAGCTTAGACCCTAGCTCCTACAATGAGCAGTTCTTC. It translates to CASSLDPSSYNEQFF.

This rearrangement joins TRBV7-9 to TRBJ2-2; D might be TRBD2 (7 bases). The CDR3 loop spans 16 amino acids. Per germline, CDR1 SEHNR and CDR2 FQNEAQ (reference sequence). V lost 5 bases to trimming and J lost 4 bases, with 17 bases between them. The CDR3 nucleotides read TGTGCCAGCAGCCCCAGATCGGGGGGCGGCACCGGGGAGCTGTTTTTT. The encoded protein is CASSPRSGGGTGELFF.

The chain carries TRBV10-1 and TRBJ2-1; D is ambiguous. Trimming cost V 6 bases and J 0 bases, with 15 bases left between them. This CDR3 contains 16 residues. Germline V CDR1 and CDR2: WNHNN, SYGVQD (reference sequence). The CDR3 bases are TGCGCCAGCAGCTCCGCGTTTGGTCTCTCCTACAATGAGCAGTTCTTC. Translating it yields CASSSAFGLSYNEQFF.

The chain uses TRBV7-2 and TRBJ1-6; tentative D call: TRBD1 (6 bases). This CDR3 comprises 16 residues. V was clipped by 7 bases and J by 7 bases, with 20 bases between them. Germline V gene sequence: CDR1 SGHTA, CDR2 FQGNSA. The chain's CDR3 is CASTRRSGVVNSPLHF. The DNA for the CDR3 is TGTGCCAGCACCCGGCGGTCAGGGGTTGTCAATTCACCCCTCCACTTT.

The rearrangement joins TRBV6-1 to TRBJ1-5; TRBD1 is a possible D gene (5 bases). CDR3 length equals 14 residues. V was clipped by 6 bases and J by 6 bases, with 15 bases between them. From germline, CDR1 is MNHNS and CDR2 SASEGT. DNA of the CDR3: TGTGCCAGCAGCCCCCTGGGGGGGGTTCAGCCCCAGCATTTT. It codes for CASSPLGGVQPQHF.

This chain joins TRBV5-1 and TRBJ1-1; 9 bases fit TRBD1. The V and J ends lost 4 bases and 0 bases, in that order; junction bases with no gene match: 16. The CDR3 runs to 19 residues. Looked up from germline, CDR1 is SGHRS and CDR2 is YFSETQ. The CDR3 DNA reads as TGCGCCAGCAGCGAGACGGTCGGGGGACAGGGCCTTGTGAACACTGAAGCTTTCTTT. This translates into CASSETVGGQGLVNTEAFF.

The CDR3 region has the DNA TGTGCCAGCAGCTTCGGGGGCAATCAGCCCCAGCATTTT. Translation: CASSFGGNQPQHF. This chain uses TRBV7-4 with TRBJ1-5, with D unresolved. This CDR3 region has 13 residues. V was pared by 3 bases and J by 2 bases, with 5 bases between. The V gene's germline CDR1 is SGHVT and CDR2 SQSDAQ.